This is a list of T cell receptor beta chains from one sample in a study of T cells in Graves' hyperthyroidism and ophthalmopathy. TCRdb fed the multiplex PCR reads into MiXCR, producing one record per CDR3 protein. There are about 600,000 distinct CDR3 sequences in the sample; 14% occur only once, and 7.1% lies in the top ten. Sequencing was done on a sample of blood. These receptors all stem from a woman between 18 and 30 years old with Graves' ophthalmopathy. CDR3s include the opening cysteine and the closing phenylalanine or tryptophan. The order of the fields is D gene, clone size, J gene, V gene, CDR3 protein, CDR3 DNA. The D gene is left open where the match is weak. The size of a clone is reported for some rows only, either as once, few or many, or as a class for expanded clones.

>-|many|TRBJ2-3|TRBV11-2
CASSDTRLGGDTQYF
TGTGCCAGCAGTGACACGCGGCTAGGAGGGGATACGCAGTATTTT
>-|many|TRBJ1-4|TRBV12-5
CASGLAGINEKLFF
TGTGCTAGTGGTTTGGCAGGGATTAATGAAAAACTGTTTTTT
>-|many|TRBJ1-2|TRBV20-1
CSARGDKAKTYGYTF
TGCAGTGCTAGAGGGGACAAAGCGAAGACTTATGGCTACACCTTC
>-|few|TRBJ2-2|TRBV12-3/TRBV12-4
CASSFLGKGELFF
TGTGCCAGCAGTTTTTTGGGGAAAGGGGAGCTGTTTTTT
>-|few|TRBJ2-7|TRBV15
CATSTRLATGTEQYF
TGTGCCACCAGCACTAGACTTGCCACCGGCACCGAGCAGTACTTC
>TRBD2|-|TRBJ2-1|TRBV7-2
CASSPRLAGAEQFF
TGTGCCAGCAGCCCGAGACTAGCGGGAGCGGAGCAGTTCTTC
>-|many|TRBJ1-2|TRBV3-1
CASSQGWYGYTF
TGTGCCAGCAGCCAAGGATGGTATGGCTACACCTTC
>-|-|TRBJ1-3|TRBV19
CASSIQGSSGNTIYF
TGTGCCAGTAGTATTCAGGGTAGCTCTGGAAACACCATATATTTT
>TRBD2|many|TRBJ2-1|TRBV6-2/TRBV6-3
CASSYPAGTSGRMSSYNEQFF
TGTGCCAGCAGTTACCCCGCCGGGACTAGCGGGAGGATGAGCTCCTACAATGAGCAGTTCTTC
>TRBD1|-|TRBJ1-5|TRBV19
CASTPMTDRGSYSNQPQHF
TGTGCCAGTACCCCCATGACGGACAGGGGGTCTTATAGCAATCAGCCCCAGCATTTT
>TRBD1|many|TRBJ1-4|TRBV27
CASSFGRGRGARNEKLFF
TGTGCCAGCAGTTTTGGTAGGGGGCGAGGGGCGAGGAATGAAAAACTGTTTTTT
>-|many|TRBJ2-4|TRBV12-3/TRBV12-4
CASAVHQNIQYF
TGTGCCAGCGCAGTTCACCAAAACATTCAGTACTTC
>TRBD2|many|TRBJ2-7|TRBV11-3
CASSWGTSGSDEQYF
TGTGCCAGCAGCTGGGGGACTAGCGGGAGTGACGAGCAGTACTTC
>-|many|TRBJ2-1|TRBV6-1
CASRKWDEQFF
TGTGCCAGCAGGAAATGGGATGAGCAGTTCTTC
>TRBD2|few|TRBJ2-1|TRBV5-1
CASSSGLADSNVPENNEQFF
TGCGCCAGCAGCTCGGGGCTAGCGGACTCTAATGTCCCTGAGAACAATGAGCAGTTCTTC
>-|few|TRBJ1-2|TRBV12-3/TRBV12-4
CASSLSPGVYGYTF
TGTGCCAGCAGTTTATCCCCAGGGGTTTATGGCTACACCTTC
>TRBD1|many|TRBJ2-1|TRBV14
CASSQITGTVYNEQFF
TGTGCCAGCAGCCAGATCACCGGGACAGTTTACAATGAGCAGTTCTTC